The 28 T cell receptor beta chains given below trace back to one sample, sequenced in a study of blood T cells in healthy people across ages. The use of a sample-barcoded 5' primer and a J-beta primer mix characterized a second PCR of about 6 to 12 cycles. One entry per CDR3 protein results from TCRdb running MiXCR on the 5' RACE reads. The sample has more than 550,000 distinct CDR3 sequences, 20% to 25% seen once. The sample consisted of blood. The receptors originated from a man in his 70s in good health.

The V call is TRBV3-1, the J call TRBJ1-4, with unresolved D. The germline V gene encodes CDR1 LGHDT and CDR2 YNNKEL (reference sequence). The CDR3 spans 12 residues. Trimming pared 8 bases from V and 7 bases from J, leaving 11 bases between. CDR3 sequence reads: CASAQTGEKLFF. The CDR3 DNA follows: TGTGCCAGCGCCCAGACGGGTGAAAAACTGTTTTTT. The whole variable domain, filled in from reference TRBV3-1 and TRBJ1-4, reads DTAVSQTPKYLVTQMGNDKSIKCEQNLGHDTMYWYKQDSKKFLKIMFSYNNKELIINETVPNRFSPKSPDKAHLNLHINSLELGDSAVYFCASAQTGEKLFFGSGTQLSVL.

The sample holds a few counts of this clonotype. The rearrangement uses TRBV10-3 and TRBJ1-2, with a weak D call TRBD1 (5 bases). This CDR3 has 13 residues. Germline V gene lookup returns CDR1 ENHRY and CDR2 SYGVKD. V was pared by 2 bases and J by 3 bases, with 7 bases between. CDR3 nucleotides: TGTGCCATCAGTGAGGGGACGGACTATGGCTACACCTTC. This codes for CAISEGTDYGYTF.

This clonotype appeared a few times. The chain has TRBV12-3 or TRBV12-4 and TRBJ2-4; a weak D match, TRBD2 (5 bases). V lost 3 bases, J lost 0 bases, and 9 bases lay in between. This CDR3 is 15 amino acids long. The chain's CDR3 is CASSLRGIAKNIQYF. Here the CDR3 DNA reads TGTGCCAGCAGTTTGAGAGGGATAGCCAAAAACATTCAGTACTTC.

The chain's CDR3 is CAWKRQGFYGYTF. In nucleotides, the CDR3 is TGTGCCTGGAAGAGGCAGGGATTCTATGGCTACACCTTC. The chain links TRBV30 to TRBJ1-2; a weak D match, TRBD1 (5 bases). The germline V gene encodes CDR1 GTSNPN and CDR2 SVGIG (reference sequence). The V end was cut by 4 bases, the J end by 4 bases, with 13 bases between. The CDR3 contains 13 residues.

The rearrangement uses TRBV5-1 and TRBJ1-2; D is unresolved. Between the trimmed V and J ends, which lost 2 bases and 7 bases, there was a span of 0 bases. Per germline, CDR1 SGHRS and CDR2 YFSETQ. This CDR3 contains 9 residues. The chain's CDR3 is CASSFGYTF. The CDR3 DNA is TGCGCCAGCAGCTTTGGCTACACCTTC. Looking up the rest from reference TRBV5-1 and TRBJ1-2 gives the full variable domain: KAGVTQTPRYLIKTRGQQVTLSCSPISGHRSVSWYQQTPGQGLQFLFEYFSETQRNKGNFPGRFSGRQFSNSRSEMNVSTLELGDSALYLCASSFGYTFGSGTRLTVV.

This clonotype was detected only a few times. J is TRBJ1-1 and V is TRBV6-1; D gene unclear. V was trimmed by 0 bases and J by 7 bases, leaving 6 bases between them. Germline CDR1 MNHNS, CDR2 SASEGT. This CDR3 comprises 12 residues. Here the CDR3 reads CASSEAQFEAFF. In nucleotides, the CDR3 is TGTGCCAGCAGTGAAGCGCAGTTTGAAGCTTTCTTT.

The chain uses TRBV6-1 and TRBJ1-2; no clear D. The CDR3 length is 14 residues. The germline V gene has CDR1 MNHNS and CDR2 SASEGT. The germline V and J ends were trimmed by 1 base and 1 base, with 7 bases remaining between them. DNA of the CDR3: TGTGCCAGCAGTGAAGAGGTCCGTAACTATGGCTACACCTTC. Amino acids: CASSEEVRNYGYTF.

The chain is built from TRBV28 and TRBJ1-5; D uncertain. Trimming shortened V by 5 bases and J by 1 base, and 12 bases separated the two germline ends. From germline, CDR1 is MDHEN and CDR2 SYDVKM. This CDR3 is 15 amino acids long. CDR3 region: CASSTVGPSNQPQHF. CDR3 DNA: TGTGCCAGCAGTACCGTTGGCCCGAGCAATCAGCCCCAGCATTTT. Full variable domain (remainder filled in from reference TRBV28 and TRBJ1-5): DVKVTQSSRYLVKRTGEKVFLECVQDMDHENMFWYRQDPGLGLRLIYFSYDVKMKEKGDIPEGYSVSREKKERFSLILESASTNQTSMYLCASSTVGPSNQPQHFGDGTRLSIL.

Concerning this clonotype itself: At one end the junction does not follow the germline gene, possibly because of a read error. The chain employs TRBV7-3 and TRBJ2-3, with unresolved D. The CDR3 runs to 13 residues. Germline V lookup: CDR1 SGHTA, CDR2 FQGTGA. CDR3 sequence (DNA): TGTGCCCGCAGCTCACCACATACAGATACGCAGTATTTT. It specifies CARSSPHTDTQYF.

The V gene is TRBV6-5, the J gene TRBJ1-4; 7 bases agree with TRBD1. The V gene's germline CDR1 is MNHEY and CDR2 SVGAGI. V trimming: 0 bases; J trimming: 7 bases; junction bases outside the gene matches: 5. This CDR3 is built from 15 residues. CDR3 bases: TGTGCCAGCAGTTACTCGACCAGGGGGTCTGAAAAACTGTTTTTT. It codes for CASSYSTRGSEKLFF.

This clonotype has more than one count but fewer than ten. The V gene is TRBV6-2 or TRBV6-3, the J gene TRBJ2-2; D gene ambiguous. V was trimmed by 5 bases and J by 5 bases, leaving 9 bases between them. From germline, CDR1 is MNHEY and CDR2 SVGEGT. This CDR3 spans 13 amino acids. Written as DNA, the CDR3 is TGTGCCAGCAGTGCCAGTGGTACCGGGGAGCTGTTTTTT. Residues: CASSASGTGELFF.

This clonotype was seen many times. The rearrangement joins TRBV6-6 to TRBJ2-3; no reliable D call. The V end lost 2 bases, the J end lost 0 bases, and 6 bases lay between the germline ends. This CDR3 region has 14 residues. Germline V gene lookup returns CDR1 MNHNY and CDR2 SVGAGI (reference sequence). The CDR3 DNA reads TGTGCCAGCAGTTACCGAGGAAGCACAGATACGCAGTATTTT. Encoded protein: CASSYRGSTDTQYF.

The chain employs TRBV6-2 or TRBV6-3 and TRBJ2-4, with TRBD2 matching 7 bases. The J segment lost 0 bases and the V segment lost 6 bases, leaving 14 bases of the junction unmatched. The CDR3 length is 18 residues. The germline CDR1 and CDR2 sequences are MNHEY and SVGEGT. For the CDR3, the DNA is TGTGCCAGCAGGCATATTCCGACTAGCAGTATAGCCAAAAACATTCAGTACTTC. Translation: CASRHIPTSSIAKNIQYF.

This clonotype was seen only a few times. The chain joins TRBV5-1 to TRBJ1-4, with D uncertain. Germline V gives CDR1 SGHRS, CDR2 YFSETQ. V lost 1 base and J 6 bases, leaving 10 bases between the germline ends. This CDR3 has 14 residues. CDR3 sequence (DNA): TGCGCCAGCAGCTTGTCCAGTCGGGATGAAAAACTGTTTTTT. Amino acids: CASSLSSRDEKLFF.

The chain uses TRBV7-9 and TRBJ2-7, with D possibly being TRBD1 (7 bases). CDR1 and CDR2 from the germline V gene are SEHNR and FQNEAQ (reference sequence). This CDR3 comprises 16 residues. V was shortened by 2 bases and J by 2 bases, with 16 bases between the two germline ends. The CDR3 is CASSLSAGQITYEQYF. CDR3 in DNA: TGTGCCAGCAGCTTATCTGCGGGACAGATAACCTACGAGCAGTACTTC.

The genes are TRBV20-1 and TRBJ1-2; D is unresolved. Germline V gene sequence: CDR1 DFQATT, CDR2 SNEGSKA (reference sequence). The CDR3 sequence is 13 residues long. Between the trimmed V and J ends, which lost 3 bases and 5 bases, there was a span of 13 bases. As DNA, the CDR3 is TGCAGTGCTAGGGCAAGAACGTTATATGGCTACACCTTC. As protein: CSARARTLYGYTF.

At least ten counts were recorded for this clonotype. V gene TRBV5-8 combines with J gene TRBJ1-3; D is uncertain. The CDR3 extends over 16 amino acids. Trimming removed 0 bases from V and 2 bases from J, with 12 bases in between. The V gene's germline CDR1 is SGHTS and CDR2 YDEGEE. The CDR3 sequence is CASSLVTYLPGNTIYF. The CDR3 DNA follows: TGTGCCAGCAGCTTGGTTACCTACTTGCCTGGAAACACCATATATTTT.

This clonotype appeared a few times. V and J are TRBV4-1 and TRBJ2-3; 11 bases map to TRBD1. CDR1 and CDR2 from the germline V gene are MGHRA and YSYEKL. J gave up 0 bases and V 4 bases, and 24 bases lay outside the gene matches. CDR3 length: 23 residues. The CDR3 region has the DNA TGCGCCAGCAGCCGGGGACAGGGGGTGCTAGCGGGAAAGACATTCACTAGCACAGATACGCAGTATTTT. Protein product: CASSRGQGVLAGKTFTSTDTQYF.

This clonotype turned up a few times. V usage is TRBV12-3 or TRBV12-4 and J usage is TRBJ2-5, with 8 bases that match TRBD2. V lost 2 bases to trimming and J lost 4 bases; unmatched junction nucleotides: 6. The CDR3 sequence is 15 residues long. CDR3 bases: TGTGCCAGCAGTTTATCCTTAGCGGGGAGAGAGACCCAGTACTTC. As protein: CASSLSLAGRETQYF.

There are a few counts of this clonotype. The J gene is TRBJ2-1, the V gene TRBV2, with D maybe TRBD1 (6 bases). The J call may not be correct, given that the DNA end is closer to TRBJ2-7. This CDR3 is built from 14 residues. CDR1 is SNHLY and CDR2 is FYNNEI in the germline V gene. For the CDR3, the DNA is TGTGCCAGCAGTGAAAGGCAGGGGCCTGGCGAGCAGTACTTC. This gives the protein CASSERQGPGEQYF.

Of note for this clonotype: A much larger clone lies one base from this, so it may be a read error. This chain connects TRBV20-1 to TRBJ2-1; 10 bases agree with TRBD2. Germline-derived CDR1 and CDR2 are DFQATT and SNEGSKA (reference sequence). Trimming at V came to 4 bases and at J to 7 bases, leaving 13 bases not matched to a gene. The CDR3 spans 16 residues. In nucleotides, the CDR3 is TGCAGTGCTAACGGTGGTGTTAGCGGGAGGTGGAATGAGCAGTTCTTC. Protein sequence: CSANGGVSGRWNEQFF.

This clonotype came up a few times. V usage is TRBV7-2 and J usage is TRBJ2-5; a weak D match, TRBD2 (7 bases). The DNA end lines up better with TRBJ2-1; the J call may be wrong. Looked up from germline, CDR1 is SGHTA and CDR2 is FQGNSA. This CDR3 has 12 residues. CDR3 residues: CARGGPYNEQFF. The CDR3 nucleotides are TGTGCCAGGGGGGGGCCATACAATGAGCAGTTCTTC.

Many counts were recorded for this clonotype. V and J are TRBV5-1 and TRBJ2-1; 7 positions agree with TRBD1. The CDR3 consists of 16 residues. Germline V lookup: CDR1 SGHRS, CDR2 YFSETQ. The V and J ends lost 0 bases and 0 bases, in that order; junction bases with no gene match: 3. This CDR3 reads CASSLGTGSSYNEQFF. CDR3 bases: TGCGCCAGCAGCTTGGGGACAGGAAGCTCCTACAATGAGCAGTTCTTC. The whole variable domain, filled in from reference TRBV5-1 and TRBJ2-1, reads KAGVTQTPRYLIKTRGQQVTLSCSPISGHRSVSWYQQTPGQGLQFLFEYFSETQRNKGNFPGRFSGRQFSNSRSEMNVSTLELGDSALYLCASSLGTGSSYNEQFFGPGTRLTVL.

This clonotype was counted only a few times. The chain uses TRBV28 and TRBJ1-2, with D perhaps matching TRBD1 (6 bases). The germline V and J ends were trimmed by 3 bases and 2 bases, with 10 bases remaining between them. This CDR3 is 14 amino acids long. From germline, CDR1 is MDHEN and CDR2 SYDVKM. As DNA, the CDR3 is TGTGCCAGCAGTTTTGCAGGGGTGAACTATGGCTACACCTTC. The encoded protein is CASSFAGVNYGYTF.

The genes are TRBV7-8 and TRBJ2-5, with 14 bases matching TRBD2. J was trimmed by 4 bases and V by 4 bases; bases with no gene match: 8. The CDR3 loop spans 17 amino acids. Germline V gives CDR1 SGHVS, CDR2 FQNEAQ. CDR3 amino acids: CASSSLRGLAGVETQYF. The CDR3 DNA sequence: TGTGCCAGCAGCTCCCTTCGGGGACTAGCGGGAGTAGAGACCCAGTACTTC.

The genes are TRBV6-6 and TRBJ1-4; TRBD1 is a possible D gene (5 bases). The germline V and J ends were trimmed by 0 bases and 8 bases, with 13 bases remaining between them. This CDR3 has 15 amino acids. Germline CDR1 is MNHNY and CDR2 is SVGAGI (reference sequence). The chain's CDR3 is CASSYSGAVEEKLFF. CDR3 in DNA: TGTGCCAGCAGTTACTCAGGGGCAGTCGAGGAAAAACTGTTTTTT.

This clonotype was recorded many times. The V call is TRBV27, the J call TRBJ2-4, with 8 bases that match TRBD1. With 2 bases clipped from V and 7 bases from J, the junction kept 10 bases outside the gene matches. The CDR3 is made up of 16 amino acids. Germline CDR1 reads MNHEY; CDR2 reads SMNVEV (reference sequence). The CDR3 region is CASSLKSGTGGNIQYF. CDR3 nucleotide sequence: TGTGCCAGCAGTTTAAAGTCGGGGACAGGAGGGAACATTCAGTACTTC.

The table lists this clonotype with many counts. The CDR3 protein is CASSTEGVNTEAFF. The CDR3 DNA is TGCGCCAGCAGCACGGAGGGGGTGAACACTGAAGCTTTCTTT. The chain carries TRBV5-1 and TRBJ1-1; D is possibly TRBD1 (6 bases). Between the trimmed V and J ends, which lost 4 bases and 0 bases, there was a span of 10 bases. CDR3 length: 14 amino acids. Germline V lookup: CDR1 SGHRS, CDR2 YFSETQ. The full variable domain, in which reference TRBV5-1 and TRBJ1-1 provide the parts outside the CDR3, is KAGVTQTPRYLIKTRGQQVTLSCSPISGHRSVSWYQQTPGQGLQFLFEYFSETQRNKGNFPGRFSGRQFSNSRSEMNVSTLELGDSALYLCASSTEGVNTEAFFGQGTRLTVV.